These T cell receptor beta chains were read from a single sample in a study of T cells in localized non-small cell lung cancer. Data came from immunoSEQ multiplex PCR; TCRdb stores just in-frame clones and leaves some out. This repertoire shows 30,000 or so clones, roughly 89% found once; its top ten account for approximately 6.8%. The sample was peripheral blood, taken before any cancer treatment. Receptor source: a male donor aged 60 or over with stage I lung adenocarcinoma. Both conserved end residues are part of each CDR3. A D gene is named only where the DNA matches it firmly. Part of the rows lack a size; the others show once, few, many or a class for expanded clones.

v_gene: TRBV28
abundance: .
j_gene: TRBJ1-1
d_gene: TRBD1
CDR3aa: CASSPTGGRGAFF
CDR3nt: TGTGCCAGCAGTCCGACAGGGGGCCGGGGAGCTTTCTTT

v_gene: TRBV6-6
abundance: .
j_gene: TRBJ1-2
d_gene: .
CDR3aa: CASRQDNYGYTF
CDR3nt: TGTGCCAGCAGACAGGACAACTATGGCTACACCTTC

v_gene: TRBV28
abundance: .
j_gene: TRBJ2-6
d_gene: .
CDR3aa: CASSGASISGANVLTF
CDR3nt: TGTGCCAGCAGTGGGGCGTCGATCTCTGGGGCCAACGTCCTGACTTTC

v_gene: TRBV18
abundance: once
j_gene: TRBJ2-5
d_gene: TRBD1
CDR3aa: CASSPRTGGEETQYF
CDR3nt: TGTGCCAGCTCACCACGGACAGGGGGCGAAGAGACCCAGTACTTC

v_gene: TRBV18
abundance: .
j_gene: TRBJ1-2
d_gene: TRBD1
CDR3aa: CASSLRDRSDGYTF
CDR3nt: TGTGCCAGCTCACTCAGGGACAGGTCTGATGGCTACACCTTC

v_gene: TRBV19
abundance: .
j_gene: TRBJ1-5
d_gene: .
CDR3aa: CASSIDLGGISNQPQHF
CDR3nt: TGTGCCAGTAGTATAGATTTAGGGGGAATCAGCAATCAGCCCCAGCATTTT

v_gene: TRBV10-3
abundance: .
j_gene: TRBJ1-4
d_gene: .
CDR3aa: CAISEGASGTNEKLFF
CDR3nt: TGTGCCATCAGTGAAGGGGCTAGCGGAACTAATGAAAAACTGTTTTTT

v_gene: TRBV6-5
abundance: .
j_gene: TRBJ1-2
d_gene: TRBD1
CDR3aa: CASSVRDRDYGYTF
CDR3nt: TGTGCCAGCAGTGTCCGGGACAGGGACTATGGCTACACCTTC

v_gene: TRBV6-5
abundance: .
j_gene: TRBJ1-5
d_gene: .
CDR3aa: CASRLAGSQPQHF
CDR3nt: TGTGCCAGTCGTTTGGCGGGTAGTCAGCCCCAGCATTTT

v_gene: TRBV19
abundance: .
j_gene: TRBJ2-3
d_gene: TRBD2
CDR3aa: CASSISPLAGQGDTQYF
CDR3nt: TGTGCCAGTAGTATCAGTCCGCTAGCGGGTCAGGGGGATACGCAGTATTTT

v_gene: TRBV6-6
abundance: .
j_gene: TRBJ2-3
d_gene: .
CDR3aa: CASSPRGVDTQYF
CDR3nt: TGTGCCAGCAGCCCGAGGGGTGTAGATACGCAGTATTTT

v_gene: TRBV2
abundance: .
j_gene: TRBJ2-7
d_gene: .
CDR3aa: CASSEAAYEQYF
CDR3nt: TGTGCCAGCAGTGAAGCGGCCTACGAGCAGTACTTC

v_gene: TRBV28
abundance: .
j_gene: TRBJ1-3
d_gene: .
CDR3aa: CASSFLRGSPGPGNTIYF
CDR3nt: TGTGCCAGCAGTTTTCTAAGAGGCAGCCCCGGCCCTGGAAACACCATATATTTT

v_gene: TRBV6-5
abundance: .
j_gene: TRBJ2-7
d_gene: .
CDR3aa: CASSYSIRGQGEQYF
CDR3nt: TGTGCCAGCAGTTACTCAATCAGGGGACAAGGCGAGCAGTACTTC

v_gene: TRBV28
abundance: .
j_gene: TRBJ1-1
d_gene: .
CDR3aa: CASYSTGVLEAFF
CDR3nt: TGTGCCAGCTATTCCACGGGCGTCCTCGAAGCTTTCTTT

v_gene: TRBV25-1
abundance: .
j_gene: TRBJ2-1
d_gene: TRBD2
CDR3aa: CASSETSGTSGLYNEQFF
CDR3nt: TGTGCCAGCAGTGAGACCTCCGGGACTAGCGGACTATACAATGAGCAGTTCTTC

v_gene: TRBV19
abundance: .
j_gene: TRBJ2-3
d_gene: TRBD2
CDR3aa: CASSISGGQDTQYF
CDR3nt: TGTGCCAGTAGTATTAGCGGGGGACAAGATACGCAGTATTTT

v_gene: TRBV19
abundance: .
j_gene: TRBJ1-5
d_gene: .
CDR3aa: CASQGANNQPQHF
CDR3nt: TGTGCCAGCCAAGGGGCTAACAATCAGCCCCAGCATTTT

v_gene: TRBV30
abundance: .
j_gene: TRBJ1-1
d_gene: TRBD1
CDR3aa: CAWSPGQGAGGTEAFF
CDR3nt: TGTGCCTGGAGTCCAGGACAGGGGGCGGGAGGTACTGAAGCTTTCTTT

v_gene: TRBV28
abundance: .
j_gene: TRBJ2-7
d_gene: .
CDR3aa: CASSSVRGFSYEQYF
CDR3nt: TGTGCCAGCAGTTCGGTAAGGGGCTTCTCCTACGAGCAGTACTTC

v_gene: TRBV5-1
abundance: .
j_gene: TRBJ2-3
d_gene: .
CDR3aa: CASRSSEEWGARASTDTQYF
CDR3nt: TGCGCCAGCCGATCTTCCGAAGAGTGGGGGGCCCGAGCTAGCACAGATACGCAGTATTTT

v_gene: TRBV19
abundance: .
j_gene: TRBJ2-2
d_gene: TRBD2
CDR3aa: CASSGTSANTGELFF
CDR3nt: TGTGCCAGTAGCGGGACTAGTGCGAACACCGGGGAGCTGTTTTTT

v_gene: TRBV25-1
abundance: .
j_gene: TRBJ2-5
d_gene: TRBD1
CDR3aa: CASSLPPGQGQETQYF
CDR3nt: TGTGCCAGCAGTCTACCCCCAGGACAGGGACAAGAGACCCAGTACTTC

v_gene: TRBV7-2
abundance: .
j_gene: TRBJ1-5
d_gene: TRBD1
CDR3aa: CASSPQGGASNQPQHF
CDR3nt: TGTGCCAGCAGCCCCCAGGGGGGGGCGAGCAATCAGCCCCAGCATTTT

v_gene: TRBV5-5
abundance: .
j_gene: TRBJ2-7
d_gene: TRBD2
CDR3aa: CASSSGLAGYEQYF
CDR3nt: TGTGCCAGCAGCTCGGGACTAGCGGGCTACGAGCAGTACTTC

v_gene: TRBV6-6
abundance: .
j_gene: TRBJ2-3
d_gene: .
CDR3aa: CASSPGLFTDTQYF
CDR3nt: TGTGCCAGCAGTCCCGGGTTATTCACAGATACGCAGTATTTT

v_gene: TRBV9
abundance: .
j_gene: TRBJ2-2
d_gene: .
CDR3aa: CASSVSPTRTGELFF
CDR3nt: TGTGCCAGCAGCGTATCCCCCACCCGAACCGGGGAGCTGTTTTTT

v_gene: TRBV6-1
abundance: once
j_gene: TRBJ2-1
d_gene: .
CDR3aa: CASSDGPSPSSSYNEQFF
CDR3nt: TGTGCCAGCAGTGACGGCCCGAGCCCTTCGAGCTCCTACAATGAGCAGTTCTTC

v_gene: TRBV7-2
abundance: .
j_gene: TRBJ2-1
d_gene: TRBD1
CDR3aa: CASSLAGQGYNEQFF
CDR3nt: TGTGCCAGCAGCTTAGCCGGACAGGGTTACAATGAGCAGTTCTTC

v_gene: TRBV5-1
abundance: .
j_gene: TRBJ2-5
d_gene: TRBD2
CDR3aa: CASRSTSGSQYETQYF
CDR3nt: TGCGCCAGCAGATCTACTAGCGGGTCGCAGTACGAGACCCAGTACTTC

v_gene: TRBV19
abundance: .
j_gene: TRBJ2-2
d_gene: .
CDR3aa: CASSIGVSPSELFF
CDR3nt: TGTGCCAGTAGTATAGGCGTAAGTCCGTCGGAGCTGTTTTTT

v_gene: TRBV7-2
abundance: .
j_gene: TRBJ1-1
d_gene: .
CDR3aa: CASSPGHRPEAFF
CDR3nt: TGTGCCAGCAGCCCTGGACACCGCCCTGAAGCTTTCTTT

v_gene: TRBV7-9
abundance: .
j_gene: TRBJ1-2
d_gene: TRBD1
CDR3aa: CASSLGGAQGARGYTF
CDR3nt: TGTGCCAGCAGCTTAGGCGGTGCCCAGGGGGCGCGGGGCTACACCTTC

v_gene: TRBV6-1
abundance: .
j_gene: TRBJ1-6
d_gene: .
CDR3aa: CASSEIGNSPLHF
CDR3nt: TGTGCCAGCAGTGAAATTGGAAATTCACCCCTCCACTTT

v_gene: TRBV10-3
abundance: few
j_gene: TRBJ1-5
d_gene: .
CDR3aa: CAISADSNQPQHF
CDR3nt: TGTGCCATCAGTGCTGATAGCAATCAGCCCCAGCATTTT

v_gene: TRBV2
abundance: .
j_gene: TRBJ2-1
d_gene: TRBD2
CDR3aa: CASSETSGGYNEQFF
CDR3nt: TGTGCCAGCAGTGAGACTAGCGGGGGATACAATGAGCAGTTCTTC

v_gene: TRBV4-3
abundance: .
j_gene: TRBJ1-6
d_gene: .
CDR3aa: CASSLTTAAAPLHF
CDR3nt: TGCGCCAGCAGCCTTACGACAGCCGCAGCACCCCTCCACTTT

v_gene: TRBV6-1
abundance: .
j_gene: TRBJ2-1
d_gene: TRBD2
CDR3aa: CASSGAGGSYNEQFF
CDR3nt: TGTGCCAGCAGTGGAGCGGGGGGGAGTTACAATGAGCAGTTCTTC

v_gene: TRBV18
abundance: .
j_gene: TRBJ2-1
d_gene: TRBD2
CDR3aa: CASSKRTSEYNEQFF
CDR3nt: TGTGCCAGCTCAAAAAGGACTAGTGAATACAATGAGCAGTTCTTC

v_gene: TRBV18
abundance: .
j_gene: TRBJ1-5
d_gene: .
CDR3aa: CASSPDQGGQPQHF
CDR3nt: TGTGCCAGCTCACCCGATCAGGGTGGGCAGCCCCAGCATTTT

v_gene: TRBV10-3
abundance: .
j_gene: TRBJ1-1
d_gene: .
CDR3aa: CAISGTAGTEAFF
CDR3nt: TGTGCCATCAGTGGTACAGCTGGTACTGAAGCTTTCTTT